Described below is a single TCR beta chain sequence and its context. This sample was taken from a study of T-cell memory formation after mild COVID-19. Germline CDR1 MNHEY, CDR2 SVGEGT. V gave up 5 bases and J gave up 8 bases; unmatched junction bases: 10. This CDR3 comprises 15 residues. 5'RACE primed at constant segments yielded TCR alpha and TCR beta cDNA libraries bearing sample barcodes and UMIs. In TCRdb, the 5' RACE reads were re-called with MiXCR into one record per CDR3 protein. Here the sample spans roughly 340,000 distinct CDR3 sequences, approximately 15% being singletons. The receptor comes from a man between 18 and 35 years old who had mild COVID-19 (a few samples of this study predate the infection). Cell type and time point are not known. This rearrangement joins TRBV6-2 or TRBV6-3 to TRBJ2-1; 9 bases are shared with TRBD1. Material for sequencing was PBMCs or a T cell subset sorted from them (not recorded which). This CDR3 reads CASSAHRDRADEQFF. The CDR3, as DNA: TGTGCCAGCAGTGCCCACCGGGACAGGGCCGATGAGCAGTTCTTC.